Listed below are T cell receptor beta chains from one sample, sequenced in a study of blood T cells in healthy people across ages. TCRdb itself ran the 5' RACE reads through MiXCR, one entry per CDR3 protein. The table lists roughly 800,000 distinct CDR3 sequences, nearly 60% of them singletons. The sequenced sample consisted of blood. The receptors shown here come from a man aged 25-40 years in good health. CDR3s include the opening cysteine and the closing phenylalanine or tryptophan. A D gene is named only where the DNA matches it firmly.

d_call,v_call,cdr3_aa
TRBD1,TRBV6-5,CASSYRQGETQYF
TRBD2,TRBV29-1,CSVVGGNIQYF
NA,TRBV30,CAWRPQHNSPLHF
NA,TRBV3-1,CASSHGNSYNSPLHF
NA,TRBV3-1,CASSPGGVGAKNIQYF
TRBD1,TRBV2,CATTREGAGEKLFF
NA,TRBV14,CASSQDYLGLKNTEAFF
TRBD2,TRBV20-1,CSARPGGPTDTQYF
NA,TRBV6-5,CASSYGQGGNEQFF
NA,TRBV20-1,CSARGTRSTDTQYF
NA,TRBV6-5,CASSSRDGPYGYTF
TRBD1,TRBV4-3,CASSQDRGLYEQYF
NA,TRBV5-1,CASTLLPAIPTGELFF
NA,TRBV9,CASSASGTGSYNEQFF
TRBD2,TRBV27,CASRGTSQNEQFF
NA,TRBV7-9,CASSLTVLPGQETQYF
NA,TRBV10-3,CAISERGNTIYF
TRBD1,TRBV6-5,CASSYARDRGGDTQYF
TRBD2,TRBV4-2,CASSRISGGEPYNEQYF
TRBD2,TRBV24-1,CATSDLTSGSTDTQYF
TRBD2,TRBV28,CASSNGRWDEQFF
NA,TRBV12-3/TRBV12-4,CASSSLVVSETQYF
NA,TRBV29-1,CSVGRSGTYGYTF
NA,TRBV7-2,CASSLVRTETQYF
TRBD1,TRBV28,CASSPDRGHEQFF
NA,TRBV5-6,CASSFGGARNEQFF
NA,TRBV28,CASSSSSGWQYF
NA,TRBV2,CASSRRISNQPQHF
NA,TRBV29-1,CNVAGGLNNEQFF